These T cell receptor beta chains were read from a single sample in a study of blood T cell repertoires in COVID-19. Sequencing used immunoSEQ multiplex PCR; TCRdb keeps in-frame clones, though not all of them. This sample has just under 85,000 clones; around nine tenths occur once, and the top ten carry 7.5% to 9.5%. Sequencing was carried out using peripheral blood. The receptor set was obtained from an elderly man with active or convalescent COVID-19. The CDR3 runs from the conserved cysteine through the conserved F or W. The order of the fields is J gene, CDR3 length, V gene, D gene, clone size, CDR3 DNA, CDR3 protein. D genes are given only for firm matches. Rows give clone size only sometimes, using once, few, many, or a class for an expanded clone.

TRBJ1-5	16	TRBV19	NA	NA	TGTGCCAGTAGTATAGAGGGGAGGGGGGGCAATCAGCCCCAGCATTTT	CASSIEGRGGNQPQHF
TRBJ1-5	14	TRBV2	TRBD1	once	TGTGCCAGCAGAGTAGACAGGGGCAATCAGCCCCAGCATTTT	CASRVDRGNQPQHF
TRBJ1-2	13	TRBV6-6	NA	few	TGTGCCAGCAGCCCCACAGGGCTCGAAGGCTACACCTTC	CASSPTGLEGYTF
TRBJ1-1	15	TRBV27	TRBD1	NA	TGTGCCAGCAGTCAAGGGGACAGAGTGAACACTGAAGCTTTCTTT	CASSQGDRVNTEAFF
TRBJ2-3	12	TRBV11-3	NA	NA	TGTGCCAGCAGGCGGGTGGGGGGTACGCAGTATTTT	CASRRVGGTQYF
TRBJ2-3	15	TRBV5-5	NA	NA	TGTGCCAGCAGCTTGTACAGGTTAAGGACAGATACGCAGTATTTT	CASSLYRLRTDTQYF
TRBJ1-2	15	TRBV7-8	NA	few	TGTGCCAGCAGCTTTGCCAGGGGAACCAACTATGGCTACACCTTC	CASSFARGTNYGYTF
TRBJ2-1	11	TRBV19	TRBD2	NA	TGTGCCAGTGGGACTAGCGGGAGACAGTTCTTC	CASGTSGRQFF
TRBJ1-1	13	TRBV5-1	NA	once	TGCGCCAGCCAAATCCAGGGGAACACTGAAGCTTTCTTT	CASQIQGNTEAFF
TRBJ1-1	14	TRBV7-2	TRBD1	NA	TGTGCCAGCAGCCCCCAGGGGGGCAGGACTGAAGCTTTCTTT	CASSPQGGRTEAFF
TRBJ1-1	16	TRBV5-1	NA	NA	TGCGCCAGCAGCCGGCCAGGGTCAGGGCCCAACACTGAAGCTTTCTTT	CASSRPGSGPNTEAFF
TRBJ2-2	14	TRBV5-1	NA	NA	TGCGCCAGCAGCACCCAGGGGAACACCGGGGAGCTGTTTTTT	CASSTQGNTGELFF
TRBJ1-6	13	TRBV18	NA	NA	TGTGCCAGCTCCCAGGAGGGCGGATCACCCCTCCACTTT	CASSQEGGSPLHF
TRBJ1-1	13	TRBV30	NA	NA	TGTGCCTGGTCCCCCACAGGGAACACTGAAGCTTTCTTT	CAWSPTGNTEAFF
TRBJ2-1	14	TRBV30	NA	few	TGTGCCTGGAGTGGACTACCAATCTACAATGAGCAGTTCTTC	CAWSGLPIYNEQFF
TRBJ2-3	12	TRBV29-1	NA	few	TGCAGCGCCGGGGGGCCCACAGATACGCAGTATTTT	CSAGGPTDTQYF
TRBJ1-1	14	TRBV5-6	NA	NA	TGTGCCAGCAGGGGTAAGGGGCGGAACACTGAAGCTTTCTTT	CASRGKGRNTEAFF
TRBJ1-2	14	TRBV20-1	TRBD1	NA	TGCAGTGCTAGTGACAGGGGCCGAGGCTATGGCTACACCTTC	CSASDRGRGYGYTF
TRBJ1-1	14	TRBV28	NA	NA	TGTGCCAGCAGGTTTCGCAGGGGTAACACTGAAGCTTTCTTT	CASRFRRGNTEAFF
TRBJ2-3	15	TRBV19	NA	NA	TGTGCCAGTAGTATGCGGACAGAAAGCACAGATACGCAGTATTTT	CASSMRTESTDTQYF
TRBJ2-1	17	TRBV7-3	TRBD1	NA	TGTGCCAGCAGCCCGGGAGGGACAGGGGGATCCTACAATGAGCAGTTCTTC	CASSPGGTGGSYNEQFF
TRBJ1-1	15	TRBV9	NA	NA	TGTGCCAGCAGCGTAGTGGCAGGGAGGACGACTGAAGCTTTCTTT	CASSVVAGRTTEAFF
TRBJ1-2	12	TRBV29-1	NA	NA	TGCAGCGCCCACTTTGGCGGGGACGGCTACACCTTC	CSAHFGGDGYTF
TRBJ1-2	13	TRBV10-1	TRBD1	NA	TGCGCCAGCAGCCCCGGGACAGACTATGGCTACACCTTC	CASSPGTDYGYTF
TRBJ2-3	14	TRBV28	NA	NA	TGTGCCAGCAGTTTACCAGGTTACACAGATACGCAGTATTTT	CASSLPGYTDTQYF
TRBJ2-1	16	TRBV27	TRBD2	NA	TGTGCCAGCAGGAAAACTAGCGGGATGAGCTACAATGAGCAGTTCTTC	CASRKTSGMSYNEQFF
TRBJ1-5	13	TRBV19	TRBD1	NA	TGTGCCACGGGACAGGGGAGGGATCAGCCCCAGCATTTT	CATGQGRDQPQHF
TRBJ2-1	15	TRBV3-1/TRBV3-2	TRBD2	NA	TGTGCCAGCAGCCAAGCGGGAGGGTCCTACAATGAGCAGTTCTTC	CASSQAGGSYNEQFF
TRBJ2-1	13	TRBV10-1	TRBD1	NA	TGCGCCAGCGGAAGACAGGGGTTCGATGAGCAGTTCTTC	CASGRQGFDEQFF
TRBJ1-1	13	TRBV5-5	NA	NA	TGTGCCAGCAGCTTTTCTACGGACACTGAAGCTTTCTTT	CASSFSTDTEAFF
TRBJ2-1	13	TRBV3-1/TRBV3-2	NA	NA	TGTGCCAGCAGCCAACGACTGAACAATGAGCAGTTCTTC	CASSQRLNNEQFF